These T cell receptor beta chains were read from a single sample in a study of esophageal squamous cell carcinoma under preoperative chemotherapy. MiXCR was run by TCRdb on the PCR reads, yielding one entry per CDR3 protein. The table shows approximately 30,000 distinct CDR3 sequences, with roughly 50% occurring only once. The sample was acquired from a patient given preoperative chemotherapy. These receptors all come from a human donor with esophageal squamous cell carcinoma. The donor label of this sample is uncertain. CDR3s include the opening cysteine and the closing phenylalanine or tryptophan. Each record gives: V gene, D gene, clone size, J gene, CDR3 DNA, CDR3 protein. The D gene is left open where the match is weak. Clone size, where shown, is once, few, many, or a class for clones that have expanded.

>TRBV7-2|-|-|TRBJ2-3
TGTGCCAGCAGCTTCCTGGCGGGGAGCACAGAGACGCAGTATTTT
CASSFLAGSTETQYF
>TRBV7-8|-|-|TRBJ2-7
TGTGCCAGCAGCACCGGATCGGACTTAAGCAAAGATACGCAGTACTTC
CASSTGSDLSKDTQYF
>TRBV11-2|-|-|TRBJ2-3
TGTGCCAGCAGCGAGAGCACTAGCACAGATACGCAGTATTTT
CASSESTSTDTQYF
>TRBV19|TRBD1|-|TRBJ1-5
TGTGCCAGTAGTCACGGACAGGGGGGACAGCCCCAGCATTTT
CASSHGQGGQPQHF
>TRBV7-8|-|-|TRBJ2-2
TGTGCCAGCAGCTTAATTGAGATTACCGAGGAGCTGTTTTTT
CASSLIEITEELFF
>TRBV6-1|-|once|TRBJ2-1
TGTGCCAGCAATCCCGGGTCCACCTCCAACAATGAGCAGTTCTTC
CASNPGSTSNNEQFF
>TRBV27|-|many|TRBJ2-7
TGTGCCACCTCTTCCGGTTACGAGCAGTACTTC
CATSSGYEQYF
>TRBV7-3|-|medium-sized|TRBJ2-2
TGTGCCAGCAGCTTCTCGGGGAACACCGGGGAGCTGTTTTTT
CASSFSGNTGELFF
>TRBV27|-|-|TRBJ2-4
TGTGCGCGCAGGGGCCGGGCCCAAAACACTCAGTACTTC
CARRGRAQNTQYF
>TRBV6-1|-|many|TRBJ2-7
TGTGCCAGCACGGATGTCGGGAAATCCTACGAGCAGTACTTC
CASTDVGKSYEQYF
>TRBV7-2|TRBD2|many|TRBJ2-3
TGTGCCAGCAGCTTAGAAAGCGGGAGGTCCTCAGATACGCAGTATTTT
CASSLESGRSSDTQYF
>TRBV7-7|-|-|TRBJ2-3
TGTGGTAGGAGGCTCGGGGGCCGACGCACAGATACGCAGTATTTT
CGRRLGGRRTDTQYF
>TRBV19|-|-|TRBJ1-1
TGTGCCAGTAGTATTTCCTGGATAACTGAAGCTTTCTTT
CASSISWITEAFF
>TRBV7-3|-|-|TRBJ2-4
TGTGCCAGCAGCTTGATGCCGGGGGGCGGTGACCAAGACACCCAGTACTTC
CASSLMPGGGDQDTQYF
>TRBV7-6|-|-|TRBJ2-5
TGTGCCAGGGGCTTGGGTGCGGCGCTCGGGGGGCGTGACCAAGAGACCCAGTACTTC
CARGLGAALGGRDQETQYF
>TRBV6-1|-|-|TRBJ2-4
TGTGCCAGCAGTCCTGAGGGGTTTGGTGTTCAGTACTTC
CASSPEGFGVQYF
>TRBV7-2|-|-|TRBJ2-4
TGTGCCAGCAGCCGAGGCGACGGCCGAGACGGAGAGATCCAGTACTTC
CASSRGDGRDGEIQYF
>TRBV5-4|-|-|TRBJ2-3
TGTGCCAGCAGCACTAGACAGAGCACAGATACGCAGTATTTT
CASSTRQSTDTQYF
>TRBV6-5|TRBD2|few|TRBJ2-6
TGTGCCAGCAGTTACTCGAGGGACTACCCTAAACCTACTGGGGCCAACGTCCTGACTTTC
CASSYSRDYPKPTGANVLTF
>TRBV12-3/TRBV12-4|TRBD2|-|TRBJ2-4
TGTGCCAGCAGGTCCGGGACTAGCGGGGACCTAGCCAAAAACATTCAGTACTTC
CASRSGTSGDLAKNIQYF
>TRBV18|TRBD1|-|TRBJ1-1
TGTGCCAGCTCACCGAACTGGGGACAGGCGGGGAACACTGAAGCTTTCTTT
CASSPNWGQAGNTEAFF
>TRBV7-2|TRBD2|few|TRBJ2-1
TGTGCCAGCAGCTTAGCTCGGGGGGTGGAGTTCTTC
CASSLARGVEFF
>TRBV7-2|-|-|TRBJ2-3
TGTGCCAGCACCCTGCTGAGAACCACAAACATTCAGTATTTT
CASTLLRTTNIQYF
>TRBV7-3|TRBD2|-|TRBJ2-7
TGTGCCAGCAGCACAAGGACTAGCGGTTCCTACGAGCAGTACTTC
CASSTRTSGSYEQYF
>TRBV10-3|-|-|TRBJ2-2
TGTGCCATCAGGGAAATCGGTGAACGGTTCGCGAACACCGGGGAGCTGTTTTTT
CAIREIGERFANTGELFF
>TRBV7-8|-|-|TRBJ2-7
TGTGGCGCGGGGTTAGGGCGCCGGGACACAGAGACGCAGTACTTC
CGAGLGRRDTETQYF
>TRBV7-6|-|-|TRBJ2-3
TGTGCCAGCAGCTCTGGGGGGATGGGGATCACAAATATGCAGTATTTT
CASSSGGMGITNMQYF
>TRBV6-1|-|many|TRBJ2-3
TGTGCCAGCACCGGTCCCGGGGGCACAGATACGCAGTATTTT
CASTGPGGTDTQYF
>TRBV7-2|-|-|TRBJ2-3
TGTGCCAGCAGGCGGCAGGGGGGGAGTGACCAAGATACCCAGTATTTT
CASRRQGGSDQDTQYF
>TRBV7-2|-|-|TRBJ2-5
TGTGCCAGCAGCTTAGTGAGGGGGGGCCTAGGCACAGATACCCAGTACTTC
CASSLVRGGLGTDTQYF
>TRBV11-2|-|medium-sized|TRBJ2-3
TGTGCCAGCAGGTTCGCGGATACGCAGTATTTT
CASRFADTQYF
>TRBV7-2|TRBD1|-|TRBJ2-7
TGTGCCAGCAGTAAACCGGGACAGCACAATGAGCAGTACTTC
CASSKPGQHNEQYF
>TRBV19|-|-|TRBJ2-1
TGTGCCAGTAGTATGTTTAGCAGCTCCTACAATGAGCAGTTCTTC
CASSMFSSSYNEQFF
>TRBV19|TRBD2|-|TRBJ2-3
TGTGCCAGTAGTCCCAGCAGCGGGAGTAGCACAGATACGCAGTATTTT
CASSPSSGSSTDTQYF
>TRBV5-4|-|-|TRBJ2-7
TGTGCCAGCAGCTCCCGGGGCGAGCAGTACTTC
CASSSRGEQYF
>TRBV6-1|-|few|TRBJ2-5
TGTGCCAGCAGCCTCCGGGACAACCAAGAGACCCAGTACTTC
CASSLRDNQETQYF
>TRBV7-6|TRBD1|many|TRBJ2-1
TGTGCCAGCAGCTCCCGCGACAGGGGTGAGCAGTTCTTC
CASSSRDRGEQFF
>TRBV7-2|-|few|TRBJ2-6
TGTGCCAGCAGCCGGACAGTTGGGGCCAACGTCCTGACTTTC
CASSRTVGANVLTF
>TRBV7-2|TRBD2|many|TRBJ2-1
TGTGCCAGCAGCTTATCCCGTGGGAGGGCCCATGAGCAGTTCTTC
CASSLSRGRAHEQFF
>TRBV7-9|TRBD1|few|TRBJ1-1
TGTGCCAGCAGCCCTACCGGGACAGGGCTCACTGAAGCTTTCTTT
CASSPTGTGLTEAFF